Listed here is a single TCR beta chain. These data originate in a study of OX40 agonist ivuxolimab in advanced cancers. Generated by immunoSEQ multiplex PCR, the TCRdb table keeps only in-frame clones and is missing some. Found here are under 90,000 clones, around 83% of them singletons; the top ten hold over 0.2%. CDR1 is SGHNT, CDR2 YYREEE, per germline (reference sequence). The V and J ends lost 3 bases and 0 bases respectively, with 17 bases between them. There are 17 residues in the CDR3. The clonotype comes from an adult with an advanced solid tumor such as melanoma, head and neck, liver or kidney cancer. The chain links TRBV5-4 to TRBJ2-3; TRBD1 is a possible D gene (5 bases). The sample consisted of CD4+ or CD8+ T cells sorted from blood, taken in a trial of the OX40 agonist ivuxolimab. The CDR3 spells CASSSRLTGPSTDTQYF. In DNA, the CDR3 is TGTGCCAGCAGCTCGCGATTAACAGGACCTAGCACAGATACGCAGTATTTT.